These 22 T cell receptor beta chains came from one sample sequenced in a study of pediatric ulcerative colitis. Generated by immunoSEQ multiplex PCR, the TCRdb table keeps only in-frame clones and is missing some. In the table there are about 64,000 clones, roughly nine tenths of which are singletons. Sample: blood. Receptors originate from a boy younger than 18 with severe ulcerative colitis.

V and J are TRBV7-6 and TRBJ2-3, with TRBD2 matching over 7 bases. Trimming removed 5 bases from V and 1 base from J; junction bases left unmatched: 21. Germline lookup yields CDR1 SGHVS and CDR2 FNYEAQ. The CDR3 has 20 residues. CDR3 protein: CASSRSLAPPAGVGTDTQYF. CDR3 in DNA: TGTGCCAGCAGCCGAAGCTTAGCCCCCCCCGCGGGAGTCGGCACAGATACGCAGTATTTT.

On this clone: One junction end disagrees with the germline gene, perhaps due to a read error. The chain joins TRBV27 to TRBJ1-1, with D tentatively TRBD1 (5 bases). CDR3 length: 15 residues. Germline CDR1 reads MNHEY; CDR2 reads SMNVEV (reference sequence). The CDR3: CASSWGPSGNAEAFF. CDR3 DNA sequence: TGTGCCAGCAGTTGGGGACCCTCTGGGAACGCTGAAGCTTTCTTT.

This rearrangement joins TRBV11-3 to TRBJ2-5; D is possibly TRBD1 (5 bases). This CDR3 region has 16 residues. The V and J ends lost 6 bases and 4 bases respectively, with 21 bases between them. CDR1 is SGHNT and CDR2 is YENEEA in the germline V gene. The CDR3 here is CASSSLRDSLLETQYF. The CDR3, as DNA: TGTGCCAGCAGTTCTCTCCGTGACAGCTTGTTAGAGACCCAGTACTTC.

This chain uses TRBV18 with TRBJ2-7; D tentatively reads TRBD1 or TRBD2 (5 bases each). The germline gives CDR1 KGHSH, CDR2 LQKENI. CDR3 length equals 12 residues. Deletions cut 8 bases from V and 7 bases from J, with 15 bases between. CDR3 DNA: TGTGCCAGCACCGAGGGGCGCTCAGAGCAGTACTTC. Protein: CASTEGRSEQYF.

This clone showed up just once. This chain links TRBV5-6 with TRBJ2-7; D gene ambiguous. CDR1 is SGHDT and CDR2 is YYEEEE in the germline V gene. The V end was cut by 2 bases, the J end by 4 bases, with 7 bases between. This CDR3 contains 12 residues. The CDR3 DNA reads as TGTGCCAGCAGCTTCGTAGGGTACGAGCAGTACTTC. Protein sequence: CASSFVGYEQYF.

The chain links TRBV5-6 to TRBJ2-1, with 8 positions matching TRBD2. The CDR3 runs 16 residues. CDR1 and CDR2 (germline): SGHDT, YYEEEE. The V and J ends lost 1 base and 10 bases, in that order; junction bases with no gene match: 13. The CDR3 region is CASSLLREGLSREQFF. For the CDR3, the DNA is TGTGCCAGCAGCTTGCTCCGGGAGGGCCTATCCCGCGAGCAGTTCTTC.

This CDR3 reads CASSQGVRSYEQYF. DNA of the CDR3: TGTGCCAGCAGCCAGGGAGTAAGAAGCTACGAGCAGTACTTC. This chain links TRBV7-9 with TRBJ2-7, with D perhaps being TRBD1 or TRBD2 (5 bases each). The V gene lost 5 bases and the J gene lost 3 bases, with 14 bases spanning the gap. The CDR3 has 14 amino acids. The germline CDR1 and CDR2 sequences are SEHNR and FQNEAQ (reference sequence).

V usage is TRBV2 and J usage is TRBJ1-4; no firm D call. The germline CDR1 and CDR2 sequences are SNHLY and FYNNEI. This CDR3 region has 16 residues. V lost 4 bases, J lost 8 bases, and 20 bases lay in between. For the CDR3, the DNA is TGTGCCAGCAGTGGTCGAGAAGGGTTCGCGGACGAAAAACTGTTTTTT. This sequence encodes CASSGREGFADEKLFF.

This clone turned up a few times. The chain joins TRBV10-3 to TRBJ2-1; maybe TRBD2 (6 bases). Per germline, CDR1 ENHRY and CDR2 SYGVKD. Trimming took 5 bases from V and 5 from J, leaving 13 bases between them. This CDR3 spans 14 amino acids. This CDR3 reads CAISSGTGDNEQFF. CDR3 in DNA: TGTGCCATCAGTTCAGGGACTGGGGACAATGAGCAGTTCTTC.

This chain connects TRBV5-6 to TRBJ2-7; D is possibly TRBD1 (6 bases). Per germline, CDR1 SGHDT and CDR2 YYEEEE. The V end lost 4 bases, the J end lost 3 bases, and 14 bases lay between the germline ends. The CDR3 extends over 14 amino acids. The CDR3 DNA is TGTGCCAGCAGCCCAAGACAGGACGGCTACGAGCAGTACTTC. Translation: CASSPRQDGYEQYF.

This chain links TRBV7-9 with TRBJ1-2; D is unclear. CDR3 length: 12 residues. Trimming stripped 6 bases from V and 6 bases from J, with 11 bases between. Germline-derived CDR1 and CDR2 are SEHNR and FQNEAQ (reference sequence). For the CDR3, the DNA is TGTGCCAGCAGTCTCGGCCGTAATGGCTACACCTTC. It encodes CASSLGRNGYTF.

Here the CDR3 reads CASSLLGGTEAFF. The CDR3 DNA reads as TGTGCCAGCAGCTTGTTAGGAGGTACTGAAGCTTTCTTT. The rearrangement uses TRBV5-6 and TRBJ1-1, with D unclear. Germline-derived CDR1 and CDR2 are SGHDT and YYEEEE. V shed 1 base and J shed 5 bases, with 9 bases lying between them. The CDR3 totals 13 residues.

CDR3 region: CASSSPGQNPYEQYF. In DNA form, the CDR3 reads TGTGCCAGCAGTTCCCCGGGACAGAATCCGTACGAGCAGTACTTC. The chain links TRBV27 to TRBJ2-7; 7 nucleotides agree with TRBD1. The V segment lost 4 bases and the J segment 4 bases; nucleotides outside the gene matches: 10. In germline, CDR1 is MNHEY, CDR2 SMNVEV (reference sequence). The CDR3 runs 15 residues.

The chain uses TRBV15 and TRBJ2-3, with 10 bases aligning to TRBD2. V gave up 2 bases and J gave up 0 bases; unmatched junction bases: 5. The CDR3 sequence is 17 residues long. CDR1 is LNHNV, CDR2 YYDKDF, per germline (reference sequence). CDR3 bases: TGTGCCACCAGCAGATCATCACTAGCGGGGAGCACAGATACGCAGTATTTT. Amino acids: CATSRSSLAGSTDTQYF. Supplemented by reference TRBV15 and TRBJ2-3, the full variable domain reads DAMVIQNPRYQVTQFGKPVTLSCSQTLNHNVMYWYQQKSSQAPKLLFHYYDKDFNNEADTPDNFQSRRPNTSFCFLDIRSPGLGDTAMYLCATSRSSLAGSTDTQYFGPGTRLTVL.

This chain joins TRBV4-3 and TRBJ2-6; D is unclear. This CDR3 comprises 17 residues. The V and J ends lost 0 bases and 4 bases respectively, with 13 bases between them. Germline CDR1 is LGHNA and CDR2 is YSLEER. CDR3 in amino acids: CASSQDFVAYGANVLTF. The CDR3 DNA sequence: TGCGCCAGCAGCCAAGATTTCGTTGCCTACGGGGCCAACGTCCTGACTTTC.

The V and J genes are TRBV19 and TRBJ2-7; D might be TRBD1 (5 bases). The CDR3 runs to 14 residues. The V gene lost 1 base and the J gene lost 2 bases, with 9 bases spanning the gap. The germline V gene encodes CDR1 LNHDA and CDR2 SQIVND (reference sequence). CDR3: CASSIAAGTYEQYF. The CDR3 nucleotides read TGTGCCAGTAGTATAGCGGCAGGGACCTACGAGCAGTACTTC.

This chain connects TRBV5-4 to TRBJ2-1, with 9 bases matching TRBD2. Germline V gene lookup returns CDR1 SGHNT and CDR2 YYREEE (reference sequence). V trimming: 0 bases; J trimming: 4 bases; junction bases outside the gene matches: 5. The CDR3 loop spans 16 amino acids. The CDR3 DNA is TGTGCCAGCAGCTTGGCACCAGCGGGAGGTTACAATGAGCAGTTCTTC. Its protein is CASSLAPAGGYNEQFF.

The V call is TRBV27, the J call TRBJ1-5; D ambiguous. There are 13 residues in the CDR3. Trimming stripped 5 bases from V and 5 bases from J, with 10 bases between. Germline lookup yields CDR1 MNHEY and CDR2 SMNVEV (reference sequence). CDR3 in DNA: TGTGCCAGCAGTCCTACACTCTATCAGCCCCAGCATTTT. This translates into CASSPTLYQPQHF.

This chain joins TRBV10-3 and TRBJ2-1; 10 nucleotides align to TRBD2. Germline assignment: CDR1 ENHRY and CDR2 SYGVKD. The CDR3 covers 16 residues. V was clipped by 3 bases and J by 4 bases; unmatched bases: 6. CDR3 bases: TGTGCCATCAGTGATCTCGGGACTAGCGAGTACAATGAGCAGTTCTTC. Translating gives CAISDLGTSEYNEQFF.

CDR3 sequence: CASSLAPAPLNTEAFF. The CDR3 nucleotides are TGCGCCAGCAGCTTGGCCCCTGCTCCCTTGAACACTGAAGCTTTCTTT. The chain joins TRBV5-1 to TRBJ1-1; no clear D. From germline, CDR1 is SGHRS and CDR2 YFSETQ. V lost 0 bases and J 0 bases, leaving 12 bases between the germline ends. The CDR3 is 16 residues long.

The table lists this clone with a count of one. The V call is TRBV11-2, the J call TRBJ2-7; D call uncertain. The CDR3 contains 11 residues. Trimming removed 1 base from V and 9 bases from J, with 7 bases in between. Germline V gene sequence: CDR1 SGHAT, CDR2 FQNNGV. CDR3 in amino acids: CASSLVGAQYF. The DNA of the CDR3 is TGTGCCAGCAGCTTAGTCGGTGCGCAGTACTTC.

The chain links TRBV9 to TRBJ2-3; D is unresolved. The CDR3 runs to 14 residues. Germline values: CDR1 SGDLS, CDR2 YYNGEE. The V and J ends lost 2 bases and 3 bases respectively, with 10 bases between them. CDR3 loop: CASSVSPGTDTQYF. CDR3 DNA sequence: TGTGCCAGCAGCGTCAGTCCAGGAACAGATACGCAGTATTTT.